The text below deals with one T cell receptor beta chain. The target antigen is unknown. The sample belongs to a study of OX40 agonist ivuxolimab in advanced cancers. General study findings and limits: Averaging showed that CD8+ T cells had more expanded clones than CD4+ did.

Using immunoSEQ multiplex PCR, the repertoire was profiled, and TCRdb retains in-frame clones only, with some absent. The data contain some 66,000 clones, approximately 89% of them singletons. The TCR comes from an adult with an advanced solid tumor such as melanoma, head and neck, liver or kidney cancer. Sequencing used CD4+ or CD8+ T cells sorted from blood, obtained in a trial of the OX40 agonist ivuxolimab.

This CDR3 is CASSLGHTDTQYF. CDR3 DNA: TGCGCCAGCAGCTTAGGGCACACAGATACGCAGTATTTT. V and J are TRBV5-1 and TRBJ2-3; D gene unclear. The CDR3 extends over 13 amino acids. The germline gives CDR1 SGHRS, CDR2 YFSETQ. Between the trimmed V and J ends, which lost 2 bases and 2 bases, there was a span of 6 bases. Based on the CDR3 plus reference TRBV5-1 and TRBJ2-3, the full variable domain is KAGVTQTPRYLIKTRGQQVTLSCSPISGHRSVSWYQQTPGQGLQFLFEYFSETQRNKGNFPGRFSGRQFSNSRSEMNVSTLELGDSALYLCASSLGHTDTQYFGPGTRLTVL.